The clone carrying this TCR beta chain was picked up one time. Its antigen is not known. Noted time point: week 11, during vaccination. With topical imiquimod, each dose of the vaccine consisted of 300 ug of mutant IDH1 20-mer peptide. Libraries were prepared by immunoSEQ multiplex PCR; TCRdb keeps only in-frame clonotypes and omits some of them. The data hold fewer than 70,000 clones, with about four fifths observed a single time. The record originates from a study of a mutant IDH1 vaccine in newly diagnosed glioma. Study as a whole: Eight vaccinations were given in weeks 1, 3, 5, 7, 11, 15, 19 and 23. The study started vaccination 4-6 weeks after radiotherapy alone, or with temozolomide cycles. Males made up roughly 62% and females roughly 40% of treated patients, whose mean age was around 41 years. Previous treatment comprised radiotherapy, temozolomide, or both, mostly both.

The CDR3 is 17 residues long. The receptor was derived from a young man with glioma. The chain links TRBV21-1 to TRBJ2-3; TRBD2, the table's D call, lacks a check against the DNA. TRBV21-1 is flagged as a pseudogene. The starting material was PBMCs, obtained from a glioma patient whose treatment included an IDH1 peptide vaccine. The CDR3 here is CASSKVPRAVDEVTQYF. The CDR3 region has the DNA TGTGCCAGCAGCAAAGTGCCGCGGGCAGTAGACGAGGTTACGCAGTATTTT.